The TCR beta chain described here comes from a study of blood T cell repertoires in COVID-19. As for the study in general: There were acute and convalescent COVID-19 samples, and they came from the United States, Italy and Spain. Nucleic acid was either cDNA or gDNA, and it came from T cells, B-cell-depleted T cells, or PBMCs.

Generated by immunoSEQ multiplex PCR, the TCRdb table keeps only in-frame clones and is missing some. The sample lists about 250,000 clones; 88% were seen once. CDR1 is SGHDT, CDR2 YYEEEE, per germline. V shed 2 bases and J shed 0 bases, with 14 bases lying between them. The CDR3 has 16 amino acids. This chain uses TRBV5-6 with TRBJ1-1; a possible D gene is TRBD1 (5 bases). Material: peripheral blood. This sequence originates from a woman in her twenties or thirties with acute or convalescent COVID-19. The chain's CDR3 is CASSFWAGQLNTEAFF. CDR3 bases: TGTGCCAGCAGCTTCTGGGCAGGGCAGCTGAACACTGAAGCTTTCTTT.